The sequence of this TCR beta chain was determined in a study of multiple sclerosis patients with progressive multifocal leukoencephalopathy. Clones were sequenced by immunoSEQ multiplex PCR, and TCRdb holds only the in-frame ones, with some missing. Of about 25,000 clones listed, around 93% were seen once; the top ten hold approximately 2.3%. Time point in this sample: approximately 12 months of natalizumab therapy. V was pared by 3 bases and J by 2 bases, with 2 bases of the junction left unmatched. The CDR3 runs to 14 residues. In germline, CDR1 is GTSNPN, CDR2 SVGIG (reference sequence). The chain recombines TRBV30 with TRBJ2-3; 10 bases fit TRBD2. The material sequenced was PBMCs, taken from a patient treated with natalizumab. The receptor was isolated from a man aged 25-45 years with multiple sclerosis. The CDR3 nucleotides read TGTGCCTGGAGCCTAGCGGGAGACACAGATACGCAGTATTTT. Translating it yields CAWSLAGDTDTQYF.